This is a list of T cell receptor beta chains from one sample in a study of T cell responses to AZD1222 COVID-19 vaccine. Clones were read by immunoSEQ multiplex PCR, and TCRdb kept only the in-frame ones, dropping some. The data hold about 180,000 clones, with roughly 92% observed a single time. This sample comprised peripheral blood, obtained 28 days after the second AZD1222 dose. The source of these receptors is an adult who received the AZD1222 COVID-19 vaccine. The CDR3 runs from the conserved cysteine through the conserved F or W. A D gene is named only where the DNA matches it firmly. The listing skips clone size in some rows; elsewhere it reads once, few, many or a size class.

J gene,V gene,clone size,D gene,CDR3 protein,CDR3 DNA
TRBJ2-7,TRBV27,.,.,CASSPSRTEPYEQYF,TGTGCCAGCAGCCCCAGTCGGACAGAACCCTACGAGCAGTACTTC
TRBJ2-7,TRBV2,.,TRBD2,CASSNHRTGGYEQYF,TGTGCCAGCAGTAACCATCGGACGGGAGGCTACGAGCAGTACTTC
TRBJ2-1,TRBV9,.,.,CASSHRVESSTVEQFF,TGTGCCAGCAGTCATCGTGTAGAGAGCTCCACCGTGGAGCAGTTCTTC
TRBJ2-2,TRBV9,.,.,CASSVKIRGNTGELFF,TGTGCCAGCAGCGTAAAGATAAGGGGTAACACCGGGGAGCTGTTTTTT
TRBJ2-7,TRBV7-3,.,.,CASRGEAGTPWEQYF,TGTGCCAGCAGGGGGGAGGCCGGGACACCGTGGGAGCAGTACTTC
TRBJ1-1,TRBV7-9,.,TRBD1,CASSPLPGTGAEAFF,TGTGCCAGCAGCCCCCTCCCAGGGACAGGGGCTGAAGCTTTCTTT
TRBJ1-5,TRBV27,.,.,CASSRLAGGGNQPQHF,TGTGCCAGCAGTCGCCTCGCGGGGGGAGGCAATCAGCCCCAGCATTTT
TRBJ1-6,TRBV19,.,.,CASSISGTNSPLHF,TGTGCCAGTAGTATTTCGGGGACTAATTCACCCCTCCACTTT
TRBJ1-5,TRBV7-9,.,.,CASSLGRGLGQPQHF,TGTGCCAGCAGCTTAGGTAGGGGTTTGGGTCAGCCCCAGCATTTT
TRBJ2-1,TRBV30,.,TRBD2,CAWRSGTSVSYNEQFF,TGTGCCTGGAGGTCCGGGACTAGCGTCTCCTACAATGAGCAGTTCTTC
TRBJ2-2,TRBV30,.,TRBD1,CAWSVWGTGVTGELFF,TGTGCCTGGAGTGTATGGGGGACAGGGGTCACCGGGGAGCTGTTTTTT
TRBJ2-7,TRBV12-3/TRBV12-4,.,.,CASSLDTYEQYF,TGTGCCAGCAGCCTGGACACCTACGAGCAGTACTTC
TRBJ2-2,TRBV18,.,.,CASSPVGGTGELFF,TGTGCCAGCTCACCGGTCGGGGGCACCGGGGAGCTGTTTTTT
TRBJ2-1,TRBV27,.,TRBD2,CASRRTRLSGDYNEQFF,TGTGCCAGCAGACGAACCCGACTGAGCGGGGATTACAATGAGCAGTTCTTC
TRBJ1-1,TRBV22-1,.,.,CPGSAPSGTEAFF,TGTCCTGGGAGCGCACCGAGCGGCACTGAAGCTTTCTTT
TRBJ1-4,TRBV24-1,once,.,CATSVGSANEKLFF,TGTGCCACCAGTGTAGGTTCTGCGAATGAAAAACTGTTTTTT
TRBJ1-1,TRBV7-3,.,.,CASRSQTDTEAFF,TGTGCCAGCAGATCCCAAACGGACACTGAAGCTTTCTTT
TRBJ1-2,TRBV9,.,.,CASSVVPAYGYTF,TGTGCCAGCAGCGTAGTTCCAGCCTATGGCTACACCTTC
TRBJ1-1,TRBV6-4,once,TRBD1,CASYPYGPDRKANTEAFF,TGTGCCAGCTATCCGTACGGCCCGGACAGGAAGGCGAACACTGAAGCTTTCTTT
TRBJ1-3,TRBV30,.,.,CAWSLGGSGNTIYF,TGTGCCTGGAGTCTCGGGGGATCTGGAAACACCATATATTTT
TRBJ2-5,TRBV7-2,once,TRBD2,CASRPILIAGGPETQYF,TGTGCCAGCAGACCCATACTGATAGCGGGGGGGCCGGAGACCCAGTACTTC
TRBJ1-2,TRBV19,few,.,CASSIATLSNYGYTF,TGTGCCAGTAGTATCGCCACCTTGTCCAACTATGGCTACACCTTC
TRBJ1-6,TRBV13,.,.,CASSTRQGSPLHF,TGTGCCAGCAGCACCCGACAAGGTTCACCCCTCCACTTT
TRBJ1-1,TRBV5-1,once,.,CASSLGTGTEAFF,TGCGCCAGCAGCTTGGGGACGGGCACTGAAGCTTTCTTT
TRBJ2-5,TRBV5-1,.,TRBD2,CASTRGESEETQYF,TGCGCCAGCACCCGGGGGGAGTCTGAAGAGACCCAGTACTTC
TRBJ2-3,TRBV19,.,.,CASSTEGGTLVDTQYF,TGTGCCAGTAGTACGGAGGGGGGCACATTGGTAGATACGCAGTATTTT
TRBJ1-4,TRBV27,.,TRBD1,CASSRQGGIFGEKLFF,TGTGCCAGCAGTCGACAGGGAGGTATCTTTGGTGAAAAACTGTTTTTT
TRBJ2-3,TRBV7-3,.,TRBD2,CASSSTSGTTDTQYF,TGTGCCAGCAGCTCAACTAGCGGGACCACAGATACGCAGTATTTT